The present T cell receptor beta chain was sequenced within a study of blood T cell repertoires in COVID-19. Trimming took 5 bases from V and 8 from J; bases not matched to a gene: 9. This CDR3 contains 15 residues. The germline CDR1 and CDR2 sequences are SEHNR and FQNEAQ (reference sequence). Assay: immunoSEQ multiplex PCR; the TCRdb copy retains only in-frame clones and omits some. The sample holds around 180,000 clones, around 85% seen once. The sample was peripheral blood. The receptor was isolated from a woman older than 75 with acute or convalescent COVID-19. The rearrangement links TRBV7-9 to TRBJ1-4; 9 bases agree with TRBD1. DNA for the CDR3: TGTGCCAGCAGCATAGGACAGGGGTTCATGGAAAAACTGTTTTTT. It is translated as CASSIGQGFMEKLFF. Filled out from reference TRBV7-9 and TRBJ1-4, the complete variable domain reads DTGVSQNPRHKITKRGQNVTFRCDPISEHNRLYWYRQTLGQGPEFLTYFQNEAQLEKSRLLSDRFSAERPKGSFSTLEIQRTEQGDSAMYLCASSIGQGFMEKLFFGSGTQLSVL.